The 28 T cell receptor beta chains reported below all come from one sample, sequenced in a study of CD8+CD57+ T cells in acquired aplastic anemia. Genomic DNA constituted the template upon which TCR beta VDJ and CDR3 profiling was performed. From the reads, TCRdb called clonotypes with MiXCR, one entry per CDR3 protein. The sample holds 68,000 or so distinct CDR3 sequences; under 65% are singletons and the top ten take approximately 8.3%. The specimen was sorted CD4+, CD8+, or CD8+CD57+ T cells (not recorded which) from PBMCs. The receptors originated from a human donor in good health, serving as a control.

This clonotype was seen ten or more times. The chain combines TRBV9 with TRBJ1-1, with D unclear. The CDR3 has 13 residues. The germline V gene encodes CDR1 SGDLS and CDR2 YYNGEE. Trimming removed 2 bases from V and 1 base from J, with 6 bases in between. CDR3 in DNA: TGTGCCAGCAGCGTTACAGAGAACACTGAAGCTTTCTTT. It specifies CASSVTENTEAFF.

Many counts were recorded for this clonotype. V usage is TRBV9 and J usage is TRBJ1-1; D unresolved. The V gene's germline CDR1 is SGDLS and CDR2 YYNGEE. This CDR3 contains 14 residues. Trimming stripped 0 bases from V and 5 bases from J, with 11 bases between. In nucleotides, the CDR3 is TGTGCCAGCAGCGTAGGTGAGGGTGGGACTGAAGCTTTCTTT. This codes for CASSVGEGGTEAFF.

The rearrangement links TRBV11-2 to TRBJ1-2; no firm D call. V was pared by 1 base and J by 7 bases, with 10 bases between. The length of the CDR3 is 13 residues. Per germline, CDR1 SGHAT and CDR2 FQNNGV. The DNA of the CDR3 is TGTGCCAGCAGCTTAGGAGATGGTTTTGGCTACACCTTC. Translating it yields CASSLGDGFGYTF.

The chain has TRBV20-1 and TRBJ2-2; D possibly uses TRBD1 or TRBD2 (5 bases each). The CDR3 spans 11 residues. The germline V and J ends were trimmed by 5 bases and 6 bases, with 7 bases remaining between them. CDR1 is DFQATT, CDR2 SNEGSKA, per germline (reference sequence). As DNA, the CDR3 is TGCAGTGCTGAGGGGCCCGGGGAGCTGTTTTTT. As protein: CSAEGPGELFF.

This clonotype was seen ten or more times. CDR3 amino acids: CASSFTGTAYEKLFF. CDR3 coding DNA: TGTGCCAGCAGCTTCACCGGGACAGCATATGAAAAACTGTTTTTT. The chain joins TRBV7-9 to TRBJ1-4; the match to TRBD1 covers 7 bases. V lost 3 bases, J lost 6 bases, and 7 bases stayed unmatched. Germline CDR1 reads SEHNR; CDR2 reads FQNEAQ (reference sequence). The CDR3 is 15 residues long.

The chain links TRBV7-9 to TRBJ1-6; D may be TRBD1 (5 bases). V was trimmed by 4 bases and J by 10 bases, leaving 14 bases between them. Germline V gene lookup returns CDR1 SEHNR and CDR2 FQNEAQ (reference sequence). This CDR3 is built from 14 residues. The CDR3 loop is CASSWDGEGSPLHF. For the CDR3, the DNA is TGTGCCAGCAGCTGGGACGGAGAAGGGTCACCCCTCCACTTT.

DNA for the CDR3: TGCGCCAGCAGTGGGGCGGGGGGGTACGAGCAGTACTTC. Translated, it gives CASSGAGGYEQYF. The V gene is TRBV10-2, the J gene TRBJ2-7; 9 bases map to TRBD2. Germline-derived CDR1 and CDR2 are WSHSY and SAAADI. The ends lost 4 bases at V and 4 bases at J; junction bases unmatched: 2. CDR3 length equals 13 residues.

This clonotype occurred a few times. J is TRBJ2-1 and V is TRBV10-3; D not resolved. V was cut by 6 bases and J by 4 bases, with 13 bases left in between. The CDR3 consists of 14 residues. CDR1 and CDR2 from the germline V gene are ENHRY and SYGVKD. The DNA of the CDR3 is TGTGCCATCAGGGTGGACGATTCTTACAATGAGCAGTTCTTC. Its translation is CAIRVDDSYNEQFF.

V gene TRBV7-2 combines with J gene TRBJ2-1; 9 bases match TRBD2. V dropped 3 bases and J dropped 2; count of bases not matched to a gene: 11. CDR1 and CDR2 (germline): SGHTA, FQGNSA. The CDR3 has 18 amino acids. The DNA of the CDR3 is TGTGCCAGCAGCTTCGGGCTAGCGGGAACTCGAACCTACAATGAGCAGTTCTTC. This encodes CASSFGLAGTRTYNEQFF.

The CDR3 spells CAISTTGTYEQYF. The CDR3 DNA reads TGTGCCATCAGTACGACAGGCACCTACGAGCAGTACTTC. The J gene is TRBJ2-7, the V gene TRBV10-3; D possibly corresponds to TRBD1 (6 bases). V lost 5 bases to trimming and J lost 2 bases, with 10 bases between them. The CDR3 is 13 residues long. Germline CDR1 reads ENHRY; CDR2 reads SYGVKD.

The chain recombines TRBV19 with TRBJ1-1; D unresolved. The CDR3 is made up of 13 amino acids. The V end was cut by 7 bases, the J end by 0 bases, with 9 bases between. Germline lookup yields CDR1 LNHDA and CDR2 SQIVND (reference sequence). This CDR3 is CASTLELNTEAFF. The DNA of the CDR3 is TGTGCCAGTACCCTCGAACTGAACACTGAAGCTTTCTTT. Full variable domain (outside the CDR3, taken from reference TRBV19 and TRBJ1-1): DGGITQSPKYLFRKEGQNVTLSCEQNLNHDAMYWYRQDPGQGLRLIYYSQIVNDFQKGDIAEGYSVSREKKESFPLTVTSAQKNPTAFYLCASTLELNTEAFFGQGTRLTVV.

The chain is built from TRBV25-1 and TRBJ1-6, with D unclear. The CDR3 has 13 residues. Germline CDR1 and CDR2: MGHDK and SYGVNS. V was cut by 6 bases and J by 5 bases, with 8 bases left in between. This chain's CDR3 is CASREVHNSPLHF. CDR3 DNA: TGTGCCAGCAGGGAGGTCCATAATTCACCCCTCCACTTT.

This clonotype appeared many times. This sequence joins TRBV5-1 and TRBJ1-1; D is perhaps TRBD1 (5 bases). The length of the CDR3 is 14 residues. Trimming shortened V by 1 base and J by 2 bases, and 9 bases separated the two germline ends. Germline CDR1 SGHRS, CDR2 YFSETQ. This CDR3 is CASSLSQGNTEAFF. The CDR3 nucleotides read TGCGCCAGCAGCTTGTCGCAGGGAAACACTGAAGCTTTCTTT.

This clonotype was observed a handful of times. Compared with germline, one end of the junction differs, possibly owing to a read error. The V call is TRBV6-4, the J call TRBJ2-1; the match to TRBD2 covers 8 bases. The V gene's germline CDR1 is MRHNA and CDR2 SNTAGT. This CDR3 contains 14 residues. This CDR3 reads CASSDPSGYNEQFF. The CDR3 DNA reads TGCGCCAGCAGTGACCCTAGCGGGTACAATGAGCAGTTCTTC.

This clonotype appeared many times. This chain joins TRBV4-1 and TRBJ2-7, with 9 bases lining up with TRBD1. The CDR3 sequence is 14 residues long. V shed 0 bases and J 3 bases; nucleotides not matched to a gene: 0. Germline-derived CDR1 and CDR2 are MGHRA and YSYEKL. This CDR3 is CASSQEGQGYEQYF. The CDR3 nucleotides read TGCGCCAGCAGCCAAGAGGGACAGGGCTACGAGCAGTACTTC.

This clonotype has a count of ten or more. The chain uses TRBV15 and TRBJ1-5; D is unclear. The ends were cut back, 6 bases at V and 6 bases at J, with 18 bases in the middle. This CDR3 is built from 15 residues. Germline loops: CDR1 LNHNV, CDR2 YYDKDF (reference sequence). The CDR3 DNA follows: TGTGCCACCAGTGACGGTGAGAAGGTTGCTCAGCCCCAGCATTTT. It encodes CATSDGEKVAQPQHF.

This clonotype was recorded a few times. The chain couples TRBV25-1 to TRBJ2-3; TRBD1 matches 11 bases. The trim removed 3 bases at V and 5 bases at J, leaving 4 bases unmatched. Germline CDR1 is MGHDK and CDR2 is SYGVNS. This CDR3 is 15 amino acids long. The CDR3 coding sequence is TGTGCCAGCAGTGAGAGGACAGGGGGCTTAGATACGCAGTATTTT. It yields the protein CASSERTGGLDTQYF.

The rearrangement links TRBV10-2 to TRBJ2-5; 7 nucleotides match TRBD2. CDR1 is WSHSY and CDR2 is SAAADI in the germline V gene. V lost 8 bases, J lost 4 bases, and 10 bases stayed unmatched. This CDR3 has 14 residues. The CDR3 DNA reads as TGCGCCAGCGGGGGAGGGGTCCCTGGAGAGACCCAGTACTTC. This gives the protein CASGGGVPGETQYF.

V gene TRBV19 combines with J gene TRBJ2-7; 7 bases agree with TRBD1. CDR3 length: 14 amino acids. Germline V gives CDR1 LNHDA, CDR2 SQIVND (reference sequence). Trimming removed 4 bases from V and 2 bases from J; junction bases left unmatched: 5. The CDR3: CASSTTGFPYEQYF. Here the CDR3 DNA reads TGTGCCAGTAGTACGACAGGGTTTCCCTACGAGCAGTACTTC.

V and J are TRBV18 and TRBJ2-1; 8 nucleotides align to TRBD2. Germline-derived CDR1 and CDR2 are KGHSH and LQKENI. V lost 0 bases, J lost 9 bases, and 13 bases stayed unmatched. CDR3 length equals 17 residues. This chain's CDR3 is CASSPPSGRKGGPEQFF. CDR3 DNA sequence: TGTGCCAGCTCACCACCAAGCGGGAGAAAAGGGGGTCCTGAGCAGTTCTTC.

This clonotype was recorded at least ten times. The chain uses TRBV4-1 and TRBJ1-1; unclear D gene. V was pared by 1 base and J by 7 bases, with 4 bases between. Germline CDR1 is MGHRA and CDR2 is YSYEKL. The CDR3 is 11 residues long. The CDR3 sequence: CASSQGLEAFF. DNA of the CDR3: TGCGCCAGCAGCCAAGGGCTTGAAGCTTTCTTT.

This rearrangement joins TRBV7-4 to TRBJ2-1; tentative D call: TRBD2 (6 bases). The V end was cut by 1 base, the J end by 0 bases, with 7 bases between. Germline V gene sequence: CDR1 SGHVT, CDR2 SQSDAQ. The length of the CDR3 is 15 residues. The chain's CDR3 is CASSLGAGSYNEQFF. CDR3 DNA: TGTGCCAGCAGCTTAGGAGCGGGCTCCTACAATGAGCAGTTCTTC.

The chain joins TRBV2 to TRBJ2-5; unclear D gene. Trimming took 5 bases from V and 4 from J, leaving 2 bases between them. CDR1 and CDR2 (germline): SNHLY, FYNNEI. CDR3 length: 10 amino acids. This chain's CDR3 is CASSRETQYF. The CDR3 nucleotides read TGTGCCAGCAGTAGAGAGACCCAGTACTTC.

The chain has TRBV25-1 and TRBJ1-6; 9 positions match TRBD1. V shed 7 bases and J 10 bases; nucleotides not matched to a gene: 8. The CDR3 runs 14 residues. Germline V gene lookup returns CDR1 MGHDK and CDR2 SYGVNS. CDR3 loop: CASTLGTGYSPLHF. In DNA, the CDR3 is TGTGCCAGCACCTTAGGGACAGGGTACTCACCCCTCCACTTT.

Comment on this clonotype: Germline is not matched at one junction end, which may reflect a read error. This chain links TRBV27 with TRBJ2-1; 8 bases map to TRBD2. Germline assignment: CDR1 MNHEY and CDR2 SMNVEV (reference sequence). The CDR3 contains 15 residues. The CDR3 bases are TGTGCCAGCAGTCCGGGACTAGTAACCTACAATGGGCAGTTCTTC. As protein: CASSPGLVTYNGQFF.

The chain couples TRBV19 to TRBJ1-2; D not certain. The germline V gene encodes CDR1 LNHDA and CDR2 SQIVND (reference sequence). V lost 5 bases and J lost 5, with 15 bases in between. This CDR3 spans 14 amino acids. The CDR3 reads CASSPEDGGYGYTF. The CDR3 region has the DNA TGTGCCAGTAGTCCCGAGGATGGAGGGTATGGCTACACCTTC. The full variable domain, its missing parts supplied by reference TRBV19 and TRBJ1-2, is DGGITQSPKYLFRKEGQNVTLSCEQNLNHDAMYWYRQDPGQGLRLIYYSQIVNDFQKGDIAEGYSVSREKKESFPLTVTSAQKNPTAFYLCASSPEDGGYGYTFGSGTRLTVV.

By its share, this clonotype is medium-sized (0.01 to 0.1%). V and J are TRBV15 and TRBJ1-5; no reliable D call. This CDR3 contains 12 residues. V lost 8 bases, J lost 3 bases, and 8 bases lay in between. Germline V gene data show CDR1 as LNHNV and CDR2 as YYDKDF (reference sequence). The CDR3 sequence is CATEGYNQPQHF. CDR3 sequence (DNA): TGTGCCACCGAGGGTTACAATCAGCCCCAGCATTTT.

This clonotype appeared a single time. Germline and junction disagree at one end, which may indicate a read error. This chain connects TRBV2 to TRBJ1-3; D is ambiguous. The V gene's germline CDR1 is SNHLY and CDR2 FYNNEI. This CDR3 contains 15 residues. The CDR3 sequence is CASSEAPGSGSTMYF. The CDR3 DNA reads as TGTGCCAGCAGTGAAGCGCCAGGATCTGGAAGCACCATGTATTTT.